This T cell receptor (beta chain) was captured by sequencing in a study of blood T cell repertoires in COVID-19. Generated by immunoSEQ multiplex PCR, the TCRdb table keeps only in-frame clones and is missing some. The data show roughly 400,000 clones, with approximately 87% seen just once and about 10% held by the top ten. Source material: PBMCs or T cells enriched from blood (not recorded which). The clonotype comes from a woman in her 50s who had recovered from COVID-19.

The CDR3 DNA follows: TGTGCCAGCAGTACAACAGGGACCGATGGCTACACCTTC. Translated, it gives CASSTTGTDGYTF. The chain recombines TRBV6-5 with TRBJ1-2; TRBD1 is a possible D gene (6 bases). This CDR3 is built from 13 residues. Trimming stripped 5 bases from V and 6 bases from J, with 13 bases between. Germline lookup yields CDR1 MNHEY and CDR2 SVGAGI.